This TCR beta chain was identified in a study of T cell repertoires in cytomegalovirus infection. TCRdb analysed the reads with MiXCR anew, one entry per CDR3 protein. The sample has nearly 650,000 distinct CDR3 sequences; more than 20% are singletons. The V end was cut by 2 bases, the J end by 2 bases, with 20 bases between. The CDR3 contains 17 residues. Looked up from germline, CDR1 is SGHRS and CDR2 is YFSETQ. This clonotype was observed a few times. The rearrangement joins TRBV5-1 to TRBJ2-7, with no clear D. The receptor comes from a human donor in good health (CMV status not recorded). Some clones in this sample may be carry-over from other donors' samples. The sequenced sample consisted of CD8+ T cells from PBMCs. This CDR3 reads CASSFDAEDEPAYEQYF. The CDR3 DNA reads TGCGCCAGCAGCTTCGATGCCGAAGACGAGCCCGCCTACGAGCAGTACTTC.